This T cell receptor beta chain is from a study of T cell responses to AZD1222 COVID-19 vaccine. The study, taken as a whole, reports: None of the repertoires were sampled until the peak T cell response had passed. Close to half of all spike-specific TCRs reportedly target regions of the variants that are unmutated. Baseline seropositives among AZD1222 recipients totaled only six or seven.

A word on this clone: Its cognate antigen is unknown.

Profiling relied on immunoSEQ multiplex PCR, and the TCRdb table lists in-frame clones only, not all of them. In the table there are approximately 160,000 clones, 85% to 95% of which are singletons. Both about-4-week and about-12-week second-dose recipients were combined. The length of the CDR3 is 15 residues. CDR1 MNHEY and CDR2 SVGEGT come from the germline V gene. The J segment lost 4 bases and the V segment lost 5 bases, leaving 6 bases of the junction unmatched. The sample in question was peripheral blood, obtained 28 days after the second AZD1222 dose. The chain employs TRBV6-2 or TRBV6-3 and TRBJ2-7; TRBD2 matches at 12 bases. This TCR was recovered from an adult who received the AZD1222 COVID-19 vaccine. The chain's CDR3 is CASSGWTSGEYEQYF. Here the CDR3 DNA reads TGTGCCAGCAGTGGTTGGACTAGCGGGGAGTACGAGCAGTACTTC.